This entry lists 17 T cell receptor beta chains sequenced from one sample in a study of blood T cell repertoires in COVID-19. TCRdb's table, derived via immunoSEQ multiplex PCR, lists solely in-frame clones and lacks some. The sample contains 250,000 to 300,000 clones, 90% of which appear only once. Sequenced input: peripheral blood. These TCRs come from a woman aged 55 to 70 with COVID-19, enrolled during active disease.

This chain uses TRBV6-6 with TRBJ2-7, with 9 bases fitting TRBD1. CDR1 is MNHNY, CDR2 SVGAGI, per germline (reference sequence). J was trimmed by 1 base and V by 5 bases; bases with no gene match: 6. This CDR3 is built from 15 residues. The CDR3 nucleotides are TGTGCCAGCAGTCGACTGGACAGGGGATCCTACGAGCAGTACTTC. It codes for CASSRLDRGSYEQYF.

The chain combines TRBV7-8 with TRBJ2-1, with a possible D match to TRBD2 (6 bases). V gave up 5 bases and J gave up 0 bases, with 11 bases separating them. The germline V gene has CDR1 SGHVS and CDR2 FQNEAQ. The CDR3 has 15 residues. CDR3 bases: TGTGCCAGCAGCGCTCCGGGACTCTCCTACAATGAGCAGTTCTTC. Translation: CASSAPGLSYNEQFF.

The genes are TRBV7-9 and TRBJ2-2, with TRBD2 as a possible D gene (6 bases). Looked up from germline, CDR1 is SEHNR and CDR2 is FQNEAQ (reference sequence). CDR3 length: 14 amino acids. Trimming left V 3 bases short and J 8 bases short, with 13 bases between. CDR3 amino acids: CASSLSAGPGELFF. CDR3 DNA sequence: TGTGCCAGCAGCTTGTCCGCGGGGCCGGGGGAGCTGTTTTTT.

The chain links TRBV14 to TRBJ1-2; possibly TRBD1 for D (6 bases). Trimming removed 3 bases from V and 2 bases from J, with 22 bases in between. This CDR3 contains 18 residues. Looked up from germline, CDR1 is SGHDN and CDR2 is FVKESK. The CDR3 bases are TGTGCCAGCAGCCATGGACCAGCAGGGAGGGGGTCCAACTATGGCTACACCTTC. Amino acid sequence: CASSHGPAGRGSNYGYTF. Full variable domain (missing parts from reference TRBV14 and TRBJ1-2): EAGVTQFPSHSVIEKGQTVTLRCDPISGHDNLYWYRRVMGKEIKFLLHFVKESKQDESGMPNNRFLAERTGGTYSTLKVQPAELEDSGVYFCASSHGPAGRGSNYGYTFGSGTRLTVV.

The chain uses TRBV12-3 or TRBV12-4 and TRBJ1-5; D gene unclear. This CDR3 has 13 residues. V dropped 0 bases and J dropped 10 bases, with 10 bases sitting between them. The CDR3 nucleotides are TGTGCCAGCAGTTTAGCCCGGGAATCTCCCCAGCATTTT. It is translated as CASSLARESPQHF.

The CDR3 nucleotides read TGTGCCAGCAGCACGGGGGGGACAGGGAGTCAGCCCCAGCATTTT. Its protein is CASSTGGTGSQPQHF. The chain uses TRBV11-2 and TRBJ1-5; 9 positions agree with TRBD1. Losses at the gene ends were 5 bases for V and 6 bases for J; bases not matched to a gene: 8. CDR1 is SGHAT, CDR2 FQNNGV, per germline. This CDR3 comprises 15 residues.

The V call is TRBV4-3, the J call TRBJ1-1, with TRBD1 identical over 9 bases. Trimming removed 4 bases from V and 4 bases from J; junction bases left unmatched: 7. The CDR3 is made up of 15 amino acids. Germline assignment: CDR1 LGHNA and CDR2 YSLEER. The CDR3 region has the DNA TGCGCCAGCAGCCCCTTTACAGGGGGCTCCACTGAAGCTTTCTTT. Translating it yields CASSPFTGGSTEAFF.

The J gene is TRBJ1-4, the V gene TRBV19; 7 nucleotides match TRBD1. Germline-derived CDR1 and CDR2 are LNHDA and SQIVND (reference sequence). J was trimmed by 7 bases and V by 3 bases; bases with no gene match: 5. CDR3 length: 14 residues. The CDR3 DNA reads TGTGCCAGTAGTATCCAGGGGGAAGGTGAAAAACTGTTTTTT. This codes for CASSIQGEGEKLFF.

V and J are TRBV27 and TRBJ1-1; TRBD1 matches at 7 bases. The junction had 12 bases not matched to a gene; V was cut back by 6 bases and J by 5 bases. Germline V gene data show CDR1 as MNHEY and CDR2 as SMNVEV (reference sequence). This CDR3 spans 15 amino acids. The CDR3 nucleotides read TGTGCCAGCAGCCGCTATGACAGGGCGAGTACTGAAGCTTTCTTT. Residues: CASSRYDRASTEAFF.

This rearrangement joins TRBV14 to TRBJ1-6, with D perhaps matching TRBD1 (6 bases). V lost 0 bases and J 0 bases, leaving 9 bases between the germline ends. The CDR3 covers 17 residues. Germline values: CDR1 SGHDN, CDR2 FVKESK. The CDR3 coding sequence is TGTGCCAGCAGCCAAGATACCAGGGGCTCCTATAATTCACCCCTCCACTTT. It specifies CASSQDTRGSYNSPLHF. The full variable domain, its missing parts supplied by reference TRBV14 and TRBJ1-6, is EAGVTQFPSHSVIEKGQTVTLRCDPISGHDNLYWYRRVMGKEIKFLLHFVKESKQDESGMPNNRFLAERTGGTYSTLKVQPAELEDSGVYFCASSQDTRGSYNSPLHFGNGTRLTVT.

The CDR3 DNA reads as TGTGCCAGCAGCTTCCCTCTGGAGACCCAGTACTTC. Protein: CASSFPLETQYF. The V call is TRBV13, the J call TRBJ2-5; D not certain. Trimming stripped 3 bases from V and 5 bases from J, with 7 bases between. This CDR3 spans 12 amino acids. CDR1 is PRHDT and CDR2 is FYEKMQ in the germline V gene (reference sequence).

The chain uses TRBV4-1 and TRBJ2-3, with D hard to call. The germline CDR1 and CDR2 sequences are MGHRA and YSYEKL. The germline V and J ends were trimmed by 0 bases and 0 bases, with 10 bases remaining between them. The CDR3 runs 16 residues. This CDR3 is CASSQDLGSSTDTQYF. CDR3 coding DNA: TGCGCCAGCAGCCAAGATCTCGGGTCAAGCACAGATACGCAGTATTTT.

The chain links TRBV11-3 to TRBJ2-1; D gene uncertain. The CDR3 consists of 13 residues. V was shortened by 1 base and J by 7 bases, with 8 bases between the two germline ends. CDR1 SGHNT and CDR2 YENEEA come from the germline V gene. The CDR3, as DNA: TGTGCCAGCAGCTTAGGCAGTTTTAATGAGCAGTTCTTC. Translated: CASSLGSFNEQFF.

This clone was detected only once. Its ends do not fully match the called genes, so a read error is possible. The genes are TRBV27 and TRBJ1-2; tentative D call: TRBD1 (5 bases). Germline V lookup: CDR1 MNHEY, CDR2 SMNVEV (reference sequence). CDR3 size: 17 residues. CDR3 loop: CTSSSPLLTDSAYGYTF. The CDR3 DNA reads TGTACCAGCAGTTCCCCACTCCTGACAGATTCCGCCTATGGCTACACCTTC.

The genes are TRBV18 and TRBJ1-3; 9 bases are a match to TRBD1. CDR1 and CDR2 from the germline V gene are KGHSH and LQKENI. The CDR3 sequence is 17 residues long. V lost 2 bases, J lost 0 bases, and 5 bases stayed unmatched. The CDR3 DNA is TGTGCCAGCTCACCAGGAGGGACAGGGAGCTCTGGAAACACCATATATTTT. It codes for CASSPGGTGSSGNTIYF.

The V gene is TRBV5-1, the J gene TRBJ1-1; maybe TRBD1 (6 bases). The CDR3 is 13 amino acids. V lost 4 bases, J lost 6 bases, and 13 bases lay in between. Per germline, CDR1 SGHRS and CDR2 YFSETQ. CDR3 sequence: CASSPGQGAEAFF. The CDR3 coding sequence is TGCGCCAGCAGCCCGGGACAAGGGGCTGAAGCTTTCTTT.

V gene TRBV23-1 combines with J gene TRBJ1-6; 7 bases are shared with TRBD1. TRBV23-1 is treated as an ORF (open reading frame) with a function not yet certain. The J segment lost 6 bases and the V segment lost 7 bases, leaving 21 bases of the junction unmatched. The CDR3 length is 19 residues. The CDR3 protein is CASTSPTGEAGWFNSPLHF. DNA for the CDR3: TGCGCCAGCACATCGCCTACAGGGGAGGCGGGTTGGTTTAATTCACCCCTCCACTTT.